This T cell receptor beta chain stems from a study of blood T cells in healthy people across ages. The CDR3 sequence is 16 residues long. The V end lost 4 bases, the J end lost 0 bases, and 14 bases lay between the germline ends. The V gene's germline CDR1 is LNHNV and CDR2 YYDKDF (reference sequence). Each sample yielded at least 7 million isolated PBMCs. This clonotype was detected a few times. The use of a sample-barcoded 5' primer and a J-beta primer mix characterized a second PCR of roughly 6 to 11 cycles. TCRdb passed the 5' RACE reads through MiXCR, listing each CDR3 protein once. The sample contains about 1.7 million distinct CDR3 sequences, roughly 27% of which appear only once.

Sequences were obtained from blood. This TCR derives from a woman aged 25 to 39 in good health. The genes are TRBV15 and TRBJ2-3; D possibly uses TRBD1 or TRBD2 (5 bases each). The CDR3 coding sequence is TGTGCCACCAGCACCGGGACGGCCGCTAGCACAGATACGCAGTATTTT. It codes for CATSTGTAASTDTQYF.